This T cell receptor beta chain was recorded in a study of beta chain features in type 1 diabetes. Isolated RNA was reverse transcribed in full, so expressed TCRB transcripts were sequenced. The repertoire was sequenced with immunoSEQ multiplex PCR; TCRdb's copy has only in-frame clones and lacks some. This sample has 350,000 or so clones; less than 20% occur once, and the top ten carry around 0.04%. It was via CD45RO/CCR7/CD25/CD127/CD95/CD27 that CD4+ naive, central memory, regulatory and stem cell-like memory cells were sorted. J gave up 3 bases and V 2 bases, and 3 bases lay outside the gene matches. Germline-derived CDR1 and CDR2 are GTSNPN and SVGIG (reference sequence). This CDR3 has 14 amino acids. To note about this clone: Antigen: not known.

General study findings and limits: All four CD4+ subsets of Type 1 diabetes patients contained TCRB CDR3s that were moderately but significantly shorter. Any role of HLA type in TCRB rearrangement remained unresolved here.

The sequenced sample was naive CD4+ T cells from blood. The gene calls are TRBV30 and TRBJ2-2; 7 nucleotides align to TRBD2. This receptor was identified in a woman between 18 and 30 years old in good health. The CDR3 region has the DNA TGTGCCTGGAGTTGGGACTACTACACCGGGGAGCTGTTTTTT. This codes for CAWSWDYYTGELFF.